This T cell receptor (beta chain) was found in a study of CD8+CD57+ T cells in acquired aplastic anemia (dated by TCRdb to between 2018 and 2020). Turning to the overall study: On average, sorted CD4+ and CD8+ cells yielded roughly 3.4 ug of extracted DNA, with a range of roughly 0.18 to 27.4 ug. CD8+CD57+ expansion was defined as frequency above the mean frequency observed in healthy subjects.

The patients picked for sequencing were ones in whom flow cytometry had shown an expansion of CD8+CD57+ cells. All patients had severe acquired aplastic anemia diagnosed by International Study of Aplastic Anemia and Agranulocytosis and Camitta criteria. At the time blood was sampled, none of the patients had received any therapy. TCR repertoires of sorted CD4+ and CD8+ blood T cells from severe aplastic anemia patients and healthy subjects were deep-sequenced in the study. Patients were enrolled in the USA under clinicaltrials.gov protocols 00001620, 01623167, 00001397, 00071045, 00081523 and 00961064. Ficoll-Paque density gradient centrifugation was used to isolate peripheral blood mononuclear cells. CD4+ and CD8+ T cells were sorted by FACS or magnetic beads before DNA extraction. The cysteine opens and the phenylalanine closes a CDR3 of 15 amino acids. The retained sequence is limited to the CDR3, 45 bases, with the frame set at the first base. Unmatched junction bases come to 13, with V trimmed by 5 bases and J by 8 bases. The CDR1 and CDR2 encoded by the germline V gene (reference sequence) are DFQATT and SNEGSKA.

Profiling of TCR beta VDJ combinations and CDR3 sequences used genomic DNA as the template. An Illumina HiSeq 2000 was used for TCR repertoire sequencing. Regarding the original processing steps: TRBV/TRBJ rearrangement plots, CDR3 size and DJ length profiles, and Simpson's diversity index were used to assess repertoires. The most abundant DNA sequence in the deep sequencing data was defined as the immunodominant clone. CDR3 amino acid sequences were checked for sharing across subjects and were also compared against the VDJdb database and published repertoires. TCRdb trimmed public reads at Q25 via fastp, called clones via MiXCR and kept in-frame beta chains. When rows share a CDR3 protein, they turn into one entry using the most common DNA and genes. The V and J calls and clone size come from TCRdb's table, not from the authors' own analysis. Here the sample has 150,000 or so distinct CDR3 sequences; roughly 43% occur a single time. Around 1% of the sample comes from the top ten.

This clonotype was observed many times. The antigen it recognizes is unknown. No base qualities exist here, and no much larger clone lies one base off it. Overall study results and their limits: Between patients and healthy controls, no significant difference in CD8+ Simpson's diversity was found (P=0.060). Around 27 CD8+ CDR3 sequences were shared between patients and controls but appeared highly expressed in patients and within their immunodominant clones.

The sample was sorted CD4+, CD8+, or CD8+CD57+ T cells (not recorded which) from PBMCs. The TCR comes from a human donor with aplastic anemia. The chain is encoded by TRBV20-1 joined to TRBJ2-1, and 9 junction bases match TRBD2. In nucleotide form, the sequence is TGCAGTGCTGTAAACAGGGGCGGGAGGGGCGATGAGCAGTTCTTC. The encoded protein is CSAVNRGGRGDEQFF.